This paragraph reports one TCR beta chain. The record originates from a study of blood T cell repertoires in COVID-19. About the research overall: T cells, B-cell-depleted T cells, or PBMCs provided the cDNA or gDNA that served as material.

Trimming removed 3 bases at V and 9 bases at J, with 18 bases between. CDR1 SQVTM and CDR2 ANQGSEA come from the germline V gene. The CDR3 covers 13 residues. TCRdb keeps only in-frame clones here, not all; method: immunoSEQ multiplex PCR. The data show 33,000 or so clones, around 91% seen once. The TCR comes from a man in his 70s with active or convalescent COVID-19. The V and J genes are TRBV29-1 and TRBJ2-7; TRBD1 might be the D (6 bases). The sequencing input was peripheral blood. CDR3 protein: CSVETGALRGQYF. CDR3 in DNA: TGCAGCGTTGAGACAGGCGCCCTACGTGGGCAGTACTTC.